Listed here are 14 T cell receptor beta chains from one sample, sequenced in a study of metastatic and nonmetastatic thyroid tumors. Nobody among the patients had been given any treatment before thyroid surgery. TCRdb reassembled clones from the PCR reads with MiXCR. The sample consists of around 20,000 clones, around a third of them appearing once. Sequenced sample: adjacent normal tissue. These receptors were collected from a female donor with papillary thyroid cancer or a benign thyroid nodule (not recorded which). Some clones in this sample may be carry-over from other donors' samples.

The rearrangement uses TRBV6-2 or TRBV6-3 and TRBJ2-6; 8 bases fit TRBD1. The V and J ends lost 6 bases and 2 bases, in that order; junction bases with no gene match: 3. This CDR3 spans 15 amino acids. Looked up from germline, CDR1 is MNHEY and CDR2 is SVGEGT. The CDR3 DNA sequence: TGTGCCAGCAGGCCGACAGGGGCTGGGGCCAACGTCCTGACTTTC. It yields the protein CASRPTGAGANVLTF.

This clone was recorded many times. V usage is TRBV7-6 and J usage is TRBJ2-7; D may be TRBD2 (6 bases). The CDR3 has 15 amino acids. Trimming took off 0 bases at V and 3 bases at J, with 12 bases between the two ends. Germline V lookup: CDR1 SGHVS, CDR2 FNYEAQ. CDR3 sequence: CASSLARGPGYEQYF. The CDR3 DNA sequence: TGTGCCAGCAGCTTAGCGCGGGGCCCAGGCTACGAGCAGTACTTC.

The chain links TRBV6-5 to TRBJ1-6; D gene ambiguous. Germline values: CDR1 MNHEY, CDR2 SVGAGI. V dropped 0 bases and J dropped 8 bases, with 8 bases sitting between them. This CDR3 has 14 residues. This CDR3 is CASSYSYSDSPLHF. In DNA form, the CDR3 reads TGTGCCAGCAGTTACTCGTATTCCGATTCACCCCTCCACTTT.

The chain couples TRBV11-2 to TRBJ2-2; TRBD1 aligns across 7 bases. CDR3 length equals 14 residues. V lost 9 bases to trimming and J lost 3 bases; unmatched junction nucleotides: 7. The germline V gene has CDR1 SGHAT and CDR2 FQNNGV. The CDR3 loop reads CASRTGRDTGELFF. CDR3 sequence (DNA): TGTGCCAGTCGGACAGGTCGGGACACCGGGGAGCTGTTTTTT.

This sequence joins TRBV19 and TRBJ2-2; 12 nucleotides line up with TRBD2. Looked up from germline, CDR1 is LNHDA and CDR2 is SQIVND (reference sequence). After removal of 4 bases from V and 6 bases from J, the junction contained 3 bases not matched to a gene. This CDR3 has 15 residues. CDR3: CASSRLAGGPGELFF. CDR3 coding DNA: TGTGCCAGTAGTAGGCTAGCGGGAGGGCCCGGGGAGCTGTTTTTT.

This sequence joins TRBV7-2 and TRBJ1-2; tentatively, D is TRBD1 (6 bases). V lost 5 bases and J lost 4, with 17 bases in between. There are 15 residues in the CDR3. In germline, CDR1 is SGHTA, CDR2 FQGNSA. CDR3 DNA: TGTGCCAGCAGCCTCGATCGGGGGGCAGGCTATGGCTACACCTTC. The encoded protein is CASSLDRGAGYGYTF.

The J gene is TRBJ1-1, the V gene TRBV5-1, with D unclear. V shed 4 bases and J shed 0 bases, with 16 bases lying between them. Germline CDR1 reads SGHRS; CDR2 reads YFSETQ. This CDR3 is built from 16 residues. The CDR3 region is CASSLVGAVMNTEAFF. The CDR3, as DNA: TGCGCCAGCAGCCTGGTGGGAGCGGTTATGAACACTGAAGCTTTCTTT.

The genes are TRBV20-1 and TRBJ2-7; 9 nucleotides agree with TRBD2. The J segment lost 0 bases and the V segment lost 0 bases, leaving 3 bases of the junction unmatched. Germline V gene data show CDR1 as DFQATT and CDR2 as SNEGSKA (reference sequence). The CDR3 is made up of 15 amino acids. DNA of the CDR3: TGCAGTGCTAGAGAGGGTAGCGGGAGCTCCTACGAGCAGTACTTC. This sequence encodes CSAREGSGSSYEQYF.

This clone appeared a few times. The CDR3 bases are TGTGCCAGTAGTATAGTGGGCGGCTACGAGCAGTACTTC. Translated: CASSIVGGYEQYF. V gene TRBV19 combines with J gene TRBJ2-7; D remains unclear. CDR1 LNHDA and CDR2 SQIVND come from the germline V gene (reference sequence). The V and J ends lost 1 base and 3 bases respectively, with 7 bases between them. The CDR3 consists of 13 residues.

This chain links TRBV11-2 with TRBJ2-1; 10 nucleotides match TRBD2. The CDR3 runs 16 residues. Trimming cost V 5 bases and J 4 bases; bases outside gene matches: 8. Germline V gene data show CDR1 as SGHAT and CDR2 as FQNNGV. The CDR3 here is CASSGGLAGAYNEQFF. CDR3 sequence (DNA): TGTGCCAGCAGCGGTGGGCTAGCGGGGGCGTACAATGAGCAGTTCTTC.

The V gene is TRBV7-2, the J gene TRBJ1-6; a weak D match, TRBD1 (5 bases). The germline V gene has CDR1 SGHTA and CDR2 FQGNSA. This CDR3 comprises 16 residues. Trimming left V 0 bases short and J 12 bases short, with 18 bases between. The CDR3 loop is CASSLAGGPRNLPLHF. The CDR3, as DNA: TGTGCCAGCAGCTTAGCTGGGGGTCCCCGTAACCTACCCCTCCACTTT.

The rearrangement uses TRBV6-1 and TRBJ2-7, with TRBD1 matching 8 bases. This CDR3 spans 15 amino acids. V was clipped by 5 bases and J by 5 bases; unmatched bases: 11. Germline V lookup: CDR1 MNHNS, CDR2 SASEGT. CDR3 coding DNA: TGTGCCAGCAGTCCACGGAGGACAGGGTTGGACGAGCAGTACTTC. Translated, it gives CASSPRRTGLDEQYF.

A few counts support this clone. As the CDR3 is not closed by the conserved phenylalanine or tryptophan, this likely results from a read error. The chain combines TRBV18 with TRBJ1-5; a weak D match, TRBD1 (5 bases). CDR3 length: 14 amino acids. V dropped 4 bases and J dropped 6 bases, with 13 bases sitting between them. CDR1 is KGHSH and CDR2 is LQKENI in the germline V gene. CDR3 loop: CASSRSGPGQPQHL. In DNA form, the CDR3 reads TGTGCCAGCTCACGGTCAGGGCCCGGTCAGCCCCAGCATCTT.

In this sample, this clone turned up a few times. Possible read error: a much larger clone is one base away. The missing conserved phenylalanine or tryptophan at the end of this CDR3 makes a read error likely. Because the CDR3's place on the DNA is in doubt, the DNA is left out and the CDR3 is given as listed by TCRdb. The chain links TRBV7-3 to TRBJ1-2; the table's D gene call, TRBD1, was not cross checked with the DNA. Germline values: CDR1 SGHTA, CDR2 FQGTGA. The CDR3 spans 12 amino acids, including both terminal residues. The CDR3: CASSLDGASLHI.